This TCR beta chain was identified in a study of T cell responses to AZD1222 COVID-19 vaccine. Overall study results and limits: Sampling captured repertoires only after the peak T cell response. Spike-specific TCR breadth and depth were elevated following two AZD1222 doses.

Germline loops: CDR1 MDHEN, CDR2 SYDVKM. The CDR3 has 17 amino acids. V was clipped by 1 base and J by 0 bases, with 16 bases between them. Note on this clone: Its target is not known.

Data came from immunoSEQ multiplex PCR; TCRdb stores just in-frame clones and leaves some out. This sample has around 150,000 clones, with under 95% found just once. The chain links TRBV28 to TRBJ2-7, with D possibly being TRBD1 (5 bases). The origin of this receptor is an adult who received the AZD1222 COVID-19 vaccine. The input for sequencing was peripheral blood, taken 28 days after the second AZD1222 dose. The CDR3 region is CASSLLEAGQSSYEQYF. The CDR3 DNA sequence: TGTGCCAGCAGTTTATTAGAGGCAGGGCAAAGCTCCTACGAGCAGTACTTC. The full variable domain, its missing parts supplied by reference TRBV28 and TRBJ2-7, is DVKVTQSSRYLVKRTGEKVFLECVQDMDHENMFWYRQDPGLGLRLIYFSYDVKMKEKGDIPEGYSVSREKKERFSLILESASTNQTSMYLCASSLLEAGQSSYEQYFGPGTRLTVT.